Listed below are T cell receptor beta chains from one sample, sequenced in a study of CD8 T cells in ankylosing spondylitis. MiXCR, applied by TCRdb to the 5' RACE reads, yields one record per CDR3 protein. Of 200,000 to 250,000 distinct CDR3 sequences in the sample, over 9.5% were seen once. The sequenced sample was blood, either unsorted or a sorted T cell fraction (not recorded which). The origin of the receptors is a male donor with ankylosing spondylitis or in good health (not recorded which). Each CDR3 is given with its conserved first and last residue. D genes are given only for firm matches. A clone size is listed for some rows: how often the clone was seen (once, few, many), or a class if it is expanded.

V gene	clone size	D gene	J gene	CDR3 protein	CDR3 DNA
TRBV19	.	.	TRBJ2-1	CASGAPPYNEQFF	TGTGCCAGCGGGGCCCCGCCCTACAATGAGCAGTTCTTC
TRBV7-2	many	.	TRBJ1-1	CASSLEARREAFF	TGTGCCAGCAGCTTAGAGGCGCGCCGTGAAGCTTTCTTT
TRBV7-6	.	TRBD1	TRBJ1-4	CATGTGLATNEKLFF	TGTGCCACCGGGACAGGGCTTGCAACTAATGAAAAACTGTTTTTT
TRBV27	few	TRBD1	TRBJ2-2	CASRGPGGNTGELFF	TGTGCCAGCAGGGGTCCAGGGGGCAACACCGGGGAGCTGTTTTTT
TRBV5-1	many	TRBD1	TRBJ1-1	CASSLVQGAGTEAFF	TGCGCCAGCAGCTTGGTTCAGGGGGCCGGCACTGAAGCTTTCTTT
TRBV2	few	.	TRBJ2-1	CASSSWDGYNEQFF	TGTGCCAGCAGTTCCTGGGACGGGTACAATGAGCAGTTCTTC
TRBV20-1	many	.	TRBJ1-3	CSAIIGSSGNTIYF	TGCAGTGCTATAATCGGTAGCTCTGGAAACACCATATATTTT
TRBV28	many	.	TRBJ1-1	CASSSYYLGLGTEAFF	TGTGCCAGCAGTTCCTATTACCTGGGACTGGGCACTGAAGCTTTCTTT
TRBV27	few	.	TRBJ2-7	CASSSASGSSYEQYF	TGTGCCAGCAGTTCGGCGTCGGGGTCATCCTACGAGCAGTACTTC
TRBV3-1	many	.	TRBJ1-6	CASSQTGRFNSPLHF	TGTGCCAGCAGTCAGACAGGTCGTTTTAATTCACCCCTCCACTTT
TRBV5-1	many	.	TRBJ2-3	CASSFSPAGASTDTQYF	TGCGCCAGCAGCTTTTCTCCGGCGGGGGCAAGCACAGATACGCAGTATTTT
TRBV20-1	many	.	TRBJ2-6	CSASQISGANVLTF	TGCAGTGCTAGCCAGATCTCTGGGGCCAACGTCCTGACTTTC
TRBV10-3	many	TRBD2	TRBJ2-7	CATYPGRVEDEQYF	TGTGCCACCTACCCGGGGAGGGTGGAGGACGAGCAGTACTTC
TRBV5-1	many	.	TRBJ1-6	CASSLSTDSFNSPLHF	TGCGCCAGCAGCTTGTCTACCGACAGTTTTAATTCACCCCTCCACTTT
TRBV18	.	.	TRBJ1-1	CASSPVDTRTLGSTEAFF	TGTGCCAGCTCACCAGTCGATACACGGACCCTCGGGAGCACTGAAGCTTTCTTT
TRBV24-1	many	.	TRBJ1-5	CATSDSIAGVEDTQHF	TGTGCCACCAGTGATTCGATAGCGGGGGTAGAAGATACGCAGCATTTT
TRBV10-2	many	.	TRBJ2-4	CASSDAGISVKNIQYF	TGCGCCAGCAGTGACGCAGGGATCTCTGTCAAAAACATTCAGTACTTC
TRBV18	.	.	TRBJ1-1	CASSPKSGTEAFF	TGTGCCAGCTCACCTAAGAGTGGCACTGAAGCTTTCTTT
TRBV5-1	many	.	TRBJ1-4	CASSPDSKNEKLFF	TGCGCCAGCAGCCCAGACAGCAAGAATGAAAAACTGTTTTTT
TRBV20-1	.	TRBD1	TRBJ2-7	CSAEQGIYEQYF	TGCAGTGCTGAACAGGGGATCTACGAGCAGTACTTC
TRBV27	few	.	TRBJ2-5	CASSYVTGAAQYF	TGTGCCAGCAGTTATGTGACGGGGGCGGCCCAGTACTTC
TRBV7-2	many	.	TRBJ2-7	CASSSRKLQGVSYEQYF	TGTGCCAGCAGCTCCCGAAAGTTACAGGGAGTATCCTACGAGCAGTACTTC
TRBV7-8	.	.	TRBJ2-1	CASSLGGDWAYNEQFF	TGTGCCAGCAGCTTAGGTGGGGATTGGGCTTACAATGAGCAGTTCTTC
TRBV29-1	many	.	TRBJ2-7	CSVAQIRDADPYEQYF	TGCAGCGTCGCCCAAATTAGGGACGCGGACCCCTACGAGCAGTACTTC
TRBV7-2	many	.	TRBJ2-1	CASSLAGGRHEQFF	TGTGCCAGCAGCTTAGCGGGGGGGCGGCATGAGCAGTTCTTC
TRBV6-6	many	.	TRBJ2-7	CASTSTYEQYF	TGTGCCAGCACTAGTACCTACGAGCAGTACTTC
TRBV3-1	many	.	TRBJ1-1	CASSQDDGQLGAFF	TGTGCCAGCAGCCAAGACGACGGCCAATTGGGAGCTTTCTTT
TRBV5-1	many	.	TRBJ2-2	CASSLAVGSAGELFF	TGCGCCAGCAGCTTGGCCGTGGGATCGGCCGGGGAGCTGTTTTTT
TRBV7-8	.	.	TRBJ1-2	CASSPRGRANYGYTF	TGTGCCAGCAGCCCACGGGGTCGAGCTAACTATGGCTACACCTTC
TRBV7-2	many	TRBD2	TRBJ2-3	CASSLRLAGGGVDTQYF	TGTGCCAGCAGCTTAAGACTAGCGGGGGGAGGTGTAGATACGCAGTATTTT
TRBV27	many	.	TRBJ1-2	CASSLGQYAPNYGYTF	TGTGCCAGCAGTTTAGGACAGTACGCTCCTAACTATGGCTACACCTTC
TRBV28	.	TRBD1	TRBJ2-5	CASTIGGGETQYF	TGTGCCAGCACCATAGGGGGCGGTGAGACCCAGTACTTC
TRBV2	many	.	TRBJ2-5	CASRDNRDQETQYF	TGTGCCAGCAGAGACAACCGGGACCAAGAGACCCAGTACTTC
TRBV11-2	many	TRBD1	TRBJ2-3	CASSSGQDADTQYF	TGTGCCAGCAGCTCCGGACAGGACGCAGATACGCAGTATTTT
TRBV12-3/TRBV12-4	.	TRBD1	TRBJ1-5	CASSAWTGGNQPQHF	TGTGCCAGCAGTGCGTGGACAGGGGGCAATCAGCCCCAGCATTTT
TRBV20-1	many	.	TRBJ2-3	CSAKRLDTQYF	TGCAGTGCTAAGCGATTAGATACGCAGTATTTT
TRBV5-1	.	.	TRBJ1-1	CASSHAGGTEAFF	TGCGCCAGCAGCCACGCCGGCGGGACTGAAGCTTTCTTT
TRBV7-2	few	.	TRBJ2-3	CASSLRGGGSGDAPTDFTQYF	TGTGCCAGCAGCCTCCGCGGGGGTGGATCAGGGGATGCTCCCACAGACTTTACGCAGTATTTT
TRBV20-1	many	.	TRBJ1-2	CSARFYGYTF	TGCAGTGCTAGATTCTATGGCTACACCTTC
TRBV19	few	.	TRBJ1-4	CASSIGEKLFF	TGTGCCAGTAGTATCGGTGAAAAACTGTTTTTT
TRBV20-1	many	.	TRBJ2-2	CSAKGTGELFF	TGCAGTGCAAAAGGGACCGGGGAGCTGTTTTTT
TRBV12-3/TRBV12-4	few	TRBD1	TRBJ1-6	CASGGQGSTVASPLHF	TGTGCCAGCGGCGGACAGGGAAGTACGGTGGCTTCACCCCTCCACTTT
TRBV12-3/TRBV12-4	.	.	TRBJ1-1	CASSPTTNTEAFF	TGTGCCAGCAGTCCCACAACGAACACTGAAGCTTTCTTT